Detailed here is one T cell receptor beta chain. The antigen is unknown. This sample was included in a study of T cell responses to AZD1222 COVID-19 vaccine. Study-level background: Timing groups of about 4 and about 12 weeks for second doses were pooled.

Only in-frame clones appear in the TCRdb table, and some are missing; sequencing was by immunoSEQ multiplex PCR. In the table there are roughly 130,000 clones, over 75% of which are singletons. The study's findings and limits: Compared with day 0, the breadth and depth of the Spike-specific TCR repertoire rose significantly after two doses of AZD1222. Spike was spanned by vaccine-associated CD4 TCRs, with dominance at 160-218 and 743-854. Repertoire samples came only from after the peak T cell response.

CDR1 and CDR2 (germline): MDHEN, SYDVKM. CDR3 length: 12 residues. V shed 3 bases and J shed 5 bases, with 7 bases lying between them. The chain joins TRBV28 to TRBJ1-1; unclear D gene. This TCR came from an adult in good health. The specimen comprised peripheral blood, sampled on day 0 of AZD1222 vaccination. CDR3 protein: CASSFRVTEAFF. For the CDR3, the DNA is TGTGCCAGCAGTTTTCGGGTAACTGAAGCTTTCTTT. The full variable domain, rest sourced from reference TRBV28 and TRBJ1-1, is DVKVTQSSRYLVKRTGEKVFLECVQDMDHENMFWYRQDPGLGLRLIYFSYDVKMKEKGDIPEGYSVSREKKERFSLILESASTNQTSMYLCASSFRVTEAFFGQGTRLTVV.